The text below deals with one T cell receptor (beta chain). CDR1 is SGHRS, CDR2 YFSETQ, per germline. Trimming took 4 bases from V and 5 from J; bases not matched to a gene: 8. The CDR3 sequence is 15 residues long. Sequenced by immunoSEQ multiplex PCR; TCRdb stores in-frame clones only, minus some. The sample contains roughly 9,600 clones, about 80% of which appear only once. The data belong to a study of follicular helper T cells after annual influenza vaccination. About the study: For some subjects, blood spans the 2013-2014, 2014-2015 and 2015-2016 annual vaccinations.

This sample's time point: 2013-2014 season, 7 days after vaccination. This chain joins TRBV5-1 and TRBJ1-4, with 7 bases lining up with TRBD1. Here the sequenced sample was CXCR5- memory CD4+ T cells sorted from blood, taken 7 days after influenza vaccination. This receptor was taken from an adult who received the influenza vaccine. CDR3 in DNA: TGCGCCAGCAGCACCGGGACAGAGCAGAATGAAAAACTGTTTTTT. It is translated as CASSTGTEQNEKLFF.